These T cell receptor beta chains were read from a single sample in a study of blood T cell repertoires in COVID-19. Here immunoSEQ multiplex PCR was the method, and the copy in TCRdb shows in-frame clones only, minus some. This sample yields around 370,000 clones, of which 85% to 90% are seen a single time; around 6% belongs to the top ten. Sequenced: peripheral blood. These receptors all stem from a woman between 45 and 65 years old with COVID-19, enrolled during active disease. Each CDR3 is given with its conserved first and last residue. The order of the fields is V gene, CDR3 length, J gene, CDR3 protein.

TRBV6-5	12	TRBJ1-1	CASSRTRTEAFF
TRBV19	14	TRBJ1-4	CASSIVSGNEKLFF
TRBV24-1	13	TRBJ2-1	CATSDSLAIEQFF
TRBV27	14	TRBJ1-2	CASSLTPGNYGYTF
TRBV6-5	15	TRBJ1-2	CASRDRDLANYGYTF
TRBV4-3	20	TRBJ2-1	CASSQDFSSVASGRGNEQFF
TRBV11-3	19	TRBJ2-4	CASSLERGRGRVAKNIQYF
TRBV19	12	TRBJ2-1	CASSYTSGYQFF
TRBV10-1	13	TRBJ2-3	CASSDGGLDTQYF
TRBV3-1/TRBV3-2	13	TRBJ2-7	CASSQVSSYEQYF
TRBV5-1	13	TRBJ1-4	CASSAGGDEKLFF
TRBV7-9	19	TRBJ1-5	CASSFLGPGTLNSNQPQHF
TRBV15	14	TRBJ1-1	CATRRELWDTEAFF
TRBV5-4	16	TRBJ2-3	CASSFSGRPWEDTQYF
TRBV3-1/TRBV3-2	13	TRBJ2-7	CASSHSVSYEQYF
TRBV9	15	TRBJ1-1	CASSPRTGRGTEAFF
TRBV4-2	16	TRBJ1-4	CASSQASQGTNEKLFF
TRBV5-8	14	TRBJ2-1	CASSLVQGYNEQFF
TRBV18	15	TRBJ1-1	CASSTRQGMNTEAFF
TRBV3-1/TRBV3-2	14	TRBJ1-2	CASSQDVGGAGYTF
TRBV7-2	14	TRBJ2-3	CASSLVWATDTQYF
TRBV6-6	17	TRBJ1-2	CASSQGMWTGVEYGYTF
TRBV10-3	12	TRBJ1-2	CAITRGSEGYTF
TRBV21-1	17	TRBJ2-6	CAIIVGQGACGANVLTF
TRBV5-1	14	TRBJ1-6	CASSKGQGFSPLHF
TRBV7-8	16	TRBJ1-1	CASSSGRGGLNTEAFF
TRBV5-1	15	TRBJ2-7	CASSLQDRGLGEQYF
TRBV4-2	12	TRBJ2-1	CASSPYGHEQFF
TRBV7-9	16	TRBJ2-2	CASSLLAGETPGELFF
TRBV18	13	TRBJ2-3	CASSLPGADTQYF
TRBV5-4	14	TRBJ1-4	CASSLGTGVEKLFF
TRBV4-1	16	TRBJ2-1	CASSQPDRGIYNEQFF
TRBV5-1	14	TRBJ1-1	CASWSGRGYFEAFF
TRBV11-2	15	TRBJ1-2	CASSSSNPQAYGYTF
TRBV7-2	13	TRBJ2-1	CASSRGLYNEQFF
TRBV6-5	14	TRBJ2-1	CASNLAGGYNEQFF
TRBV7-2	18	TRBJ2-6	CASSLGDRISSGANVLTF
TRBV7-3	16	TRBJ1-1	CASSQTGFGTNTEAFF
TRBV19	13	TRBJ2-1	CASSTEAGARQFF
TRBV5-1	15	TRBJ2-7	CASSLGVSVTYEQYF
TRBV25-1	13	TRBJ1-1	CASSEGGGTEAFF